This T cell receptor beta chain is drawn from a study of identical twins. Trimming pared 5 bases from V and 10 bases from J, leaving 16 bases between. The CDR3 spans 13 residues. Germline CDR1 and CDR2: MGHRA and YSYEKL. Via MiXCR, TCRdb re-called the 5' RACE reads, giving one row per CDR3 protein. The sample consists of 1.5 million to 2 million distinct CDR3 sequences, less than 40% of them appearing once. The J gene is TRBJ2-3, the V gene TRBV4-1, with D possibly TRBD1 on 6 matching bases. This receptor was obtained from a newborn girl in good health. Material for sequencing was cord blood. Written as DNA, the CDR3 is TGCGCCAGCAGCAAAACAGGGCTAGGCGCGCAGTATTTT. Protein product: CASSKTGLGAQYF.